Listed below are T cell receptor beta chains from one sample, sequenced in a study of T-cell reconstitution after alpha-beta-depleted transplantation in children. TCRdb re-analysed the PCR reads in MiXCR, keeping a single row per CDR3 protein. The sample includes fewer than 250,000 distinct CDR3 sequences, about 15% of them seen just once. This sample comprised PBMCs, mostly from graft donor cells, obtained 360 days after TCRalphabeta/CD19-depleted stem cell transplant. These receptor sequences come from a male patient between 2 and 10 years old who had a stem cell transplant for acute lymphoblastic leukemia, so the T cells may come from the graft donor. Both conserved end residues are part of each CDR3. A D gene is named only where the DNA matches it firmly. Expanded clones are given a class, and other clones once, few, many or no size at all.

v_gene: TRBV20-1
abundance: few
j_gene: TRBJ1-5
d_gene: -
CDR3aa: CSAPGGGSNQPQHF
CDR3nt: TGCAGTGCCCCCGGCGGGGGGAGCAATCAGCCCCAGCATTTT

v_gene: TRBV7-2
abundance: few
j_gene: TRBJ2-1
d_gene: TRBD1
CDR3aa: CASSLGGTGPYNEQFF
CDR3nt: TGTGCCAGCAGCCTCGGAGGGACAGGACCCTACAATGAGCAGTTCTTC

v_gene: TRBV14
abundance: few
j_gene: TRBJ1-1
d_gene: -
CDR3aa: CASSQDGSEAFF
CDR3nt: TGTGCCAGCAGCCAAGACGGGAGTGAAGCTTTCTTT

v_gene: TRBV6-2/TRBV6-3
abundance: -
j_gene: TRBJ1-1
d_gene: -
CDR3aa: CATSKRVNTEAFF
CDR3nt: TGTGCCACCTCAAAAAGGGTGAACACTGAAGCTTTCTTT

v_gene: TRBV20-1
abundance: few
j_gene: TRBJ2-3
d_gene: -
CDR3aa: CSASTSLVADTQYF
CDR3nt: TGCAGTGCTAGTACTAGTCTAGTTGCAGATACGCAGTATTTT

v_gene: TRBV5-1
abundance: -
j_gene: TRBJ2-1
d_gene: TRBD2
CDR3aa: CASSLGSSGNNEQFF
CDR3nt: TGCGCCAGCAGCTTGGGTTCTAGCGGAAACAATGAGCAGTTCTTC

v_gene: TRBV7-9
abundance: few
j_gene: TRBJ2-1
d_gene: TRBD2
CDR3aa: CAIGTSGGGQFF
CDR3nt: TGTGCCATCGGGACTAGCGGGGGGGGGCAGTTCTTC

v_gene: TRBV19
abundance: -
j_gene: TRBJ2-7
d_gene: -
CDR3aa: CASSPPMTRIYEQYF
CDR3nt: TGTGCCAGTAGTCCACCCATGACCCGGATCTACGAGCAGTACTTC

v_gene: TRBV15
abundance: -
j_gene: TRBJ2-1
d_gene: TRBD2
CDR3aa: CDIPGLYNEQFF
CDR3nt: TGTGACATCCCGGGACTATACAATGAGCAGTTCTTC

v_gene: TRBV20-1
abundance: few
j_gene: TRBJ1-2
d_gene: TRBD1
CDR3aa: CSGMTGSGYTF
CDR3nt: TGCAGTGGTATGACAGGGTCGGGCTACACCTTC